Presented here are 16 T cell receptor beta chains from one specimen sequenced in a study of blood T cell repertoires in COVID-19. The method was immunoSEQ multiplex PCR; TCRdb's version includes in-frame clones alone and lacks a portion of them. The table includes over 90,000 clones, around 84% detected once. Sequencing was done on a sample of peripheral blood. Receptor source: a woman aged 60 to 75 in a cohort sampled during active or convalescent COVID-19.

The chain joins TRBV7-2 to TRBJ1-3, with D possibly matching TRBD1 (6 bases). Between the trimmed V and J ends, which lost 1 base and 2 bases, there was a span of 9 bases. Germline CDR1 reads SGHTA; CDR2 reads FQGNSA. The CDR3 consists of 15 residues. The CDR3 here is CASSLEAGAGNTIYF. DNA for the CDR3: TGTGCCAGCAGCTTAGAGGCAGGGGCTGGAAACACCATATATTTT. The whole variable domain, remainder taken from reference TRBV7-2 and TRBJ1-3, is GAGVSQSPSNKVTEKGKDVELRCDPISGHTALYWYRQSLGQGLEFLIYFQGNSAPDKSGLPSDRFSAERTGGSVSTLTIQRTQQEDSAVYLCASSLEAGAGNTIYFGEGSWLTVV.

The chain uses TRBV5-1 and TRBJ2-3; the D gene is possibly TRBD2 (5 bases). The CDR3 is made up of 15 amino acids. CDR1 and CDR2 from the germline V gene are SGHRS and YFSETQ. Trimming took 4 bases from V and 2 from J, leaving 14 bases between them. CDR3 in DNA: TGCGCCAGCAGCCGCGCGGCGGGCAACACAGATACGCAGTATTTT. This encodes CASSRAAGNTDTQYF. Looking up the rest from reference TRBV5-1 and TRBJ2-3 gives the full variable domain: KAGVTQTPRYLIKTRGQQVTLSCSPISGHRSVSWYQQTPGQGLQFLFEYFSETQRNKGNFPGRFSGRQFSNSRSEMNVSTLELGDSALYLCASSRAAGNTDTQYFGPGTRLTVL.

V usage is TRBV19 and J usage is TRBJ2-7; tentative D call: TRBD1 (6 bases). The CDR3 consists of 15 residues. Germline CDR1 is LNHDA and CDR2 is SQIVND (reference sequence). Trimming shortened V by 6 bases and J by 2 bases, and 17 bases separated the two germline ends. The CDR3 DNA follows: TGTGCCAGTAGCCAAGGGAGAGGACAGACCTACGAGCAGTACTTC. Translated: CASSQGRGQTYEQYF.

The genes are TRBV30 and TRBJ1-3, with D possibly being TRBD1 (5 bases). Germline V gene data show CDR1 as GTSNPN and CDR2 as SVGIG (reference sequence). This CDR3 spans 17 amino acids. Between the trimmed V and J ends, which lost 1 base and 1 base, there was a span of 17 bases. In DNA form, the CDR3 reads TGTGCCTGGAGTGCCGGGGGGGTAAGGGGATCTGGAAACACCATATATTTT. This sequence encodes CAWSAGGVRGSGNTIYF.

The rearrangement uses TRBV10-2 and TRBJ2-5; tentatively, D is TRBD2 (5 bases). Germline assignment: CDR1 WSHSY and CDR2 SAAADI. V was trimmed by 7 bases and J by 4 bases, leaving 13 bases between them. CDR3 length equals 13 residues. The CDR3 here is CASIKAGGETQYF. For the CDR3, the DNA is TGCGCCAGCATCAAGGCGGGCGGAGAGACCCAGTACTTC.

Relative to its sample, this clone is medium-sized. The chain combines TRBV6-4 with TRBJ2-3, with TRBD2 matching 12 bases. From germline, CDR1 is MRHNA and CDR2 SNTAGT. The V gene end was trimmed by 5 bases and the J gene end by 6 bases; junction bases not matched to a gene: 6. This CDR3 spans 15 amino acids. The CDR3 region has the DNA TGTGCCAGCAGTCTCCTAGCGGGGGGGTCGGATACGCAGTATTTT. Its protein product is CASSLLAGGSDTQYF.

J is TRBJ1-5 and V is TRBV6-6; weak D call: TRBD1 (6 bases). This CDR3 contains 15 residues. V lost 2 bases to trimming and J lost 0 bases, with 8 bases between them. Germline CDR1 is MNHNY and CDR2 is SVGAGI (reference sequence). The CDR3 coding sequence is TGTGCCAGCAGTTACGCGACAGGTAGCAATCAGCCCCAGCATTTT. Translation: CASSYATGSNQPQHF.

A note on this clone: One junction end disagrees with the germline gene, perhaps due to a read error. This chain links TRBV19 with TRBJ1-1, with D maybe TRBD1 (6 bases). Germline V gene data show CDR1 as LNHDA and CDR2 as SQIVND (reference sequence). The CDR3 loop spans 11 amino acids. DNA for the CDR3: TGTGCCAGTAGAGGGGGGGAGTCCTCGGTCTTT. Translating gives CASRGGESSVF.

CDR3 nucleotide sequence: TGTGCCAGCAGCCAAGACAGGGTGGCGTGGCAGCCCCAGCATTTT. This codes for CASSQDRVAWQPQHF. The V and J genes are TRBV4-2 and TRBJ1-5, with D possibly TRBD1 on 5 matching bases. Germline values: CDR1 LGHNA, CDR2 YNFKEQ. The CDR3 runs to 15 residues. Trimming pared 0 bases from V and 7 bases from J, leaving 13 bases between.

The chain combines TRBV19 with TRBJ2-5; 8 nucleotides agree with TRBD1. Germline V gene lookup returns CDR1 LNHDA and CDR2 SQIVND (reference sequence). V dropped 5 bases and J dropped 5; count of bases not matched to a gene: 4. The CDR3 is 13 residues long. This CDR3 is CASSRNRGETQYF. The CDR3 DNA sequence: TGTGCCAGTAGTCGCAACAGGGGGGAGACCCAGTACTTC.

This clone has only one observation. This CDR3 is CASSPVTGVGNTIYF. In nucleotides, the CDR3 is TGCGCCAGCAGCCCAGTGACAGGGGTTGGAAACACCATATATTTT. The rearrangement links TRBV5-1 to TRBJ1-3, with 8 bases fitting TRBD1. From germline, CDR1 is SGHRS and CDR2 YFSETQ. There are 15 residues in the CDR3. With V trimmed by 4 bases and J by 3 bases, 6 bases remained unmatched.

The gene calls are TRBV27 and TRBJ1-1, with D perhaps TRBD1 (6 bases). Per the germline V gene, CDR1 is MNHEY and CDR2 is SMNVEV (reference sequence). This CDR3 region has 15 residues. Trimming pared 6 bases from V and 5 bases from J, leaving 19 bases between. The CDR3 sequence is CASRRQDFAQTEAFF. The DNA for the CDR3 is TGTGCCAGCAGGCGACAGGACTTTGCACAAACTGAAGCTTTCTTT.

This rearrangement joins TRBV9 to TRBJ2-2, with 7 nucleotides matching TRBD1. Germline CDR1 reads SGDLS; CDR2 reads YYNGEE. Trimming at V came to 6 bases and at J to 0 bases, leaving 8 bases not matched to a gene. CDR3 size: 16 residues. The CDR3 spells CASTQTGTANTGELFF. The CDR3 DNA sequence: TGTGCCAGCACCCAGACGGGGACAGCGAACACCGGGGAGCTGTTTTTT.

The CDR3 loop reads CASSLDQTGGGDTQYF. The CDR3 region has the DNA TGCGCCAGCAGCCTGGACCAGACAGGGGGCGGAGATACGCAGTATTTT. The gene calls are TRBV4-1 and TRBJ2-3, with 10 bases lining up with TRBD1. The CDR3 extends over 16 amino acids. Unmatched junction bases numbered 9, after V lost 4 bases and J lost 5 bases. Looked up from germline, CDR1 is MGHRA and CDR2 is YSYEKL.

V gene TRBV11-1 combines with J gene TRBJ2-5, with D possibly matching TRBD2 (6 bases). V lost 1 base to trimming and J lost 3 bases, with 12 bases between them. Germline V gene lookup returns CDR1 SGHAT and CDR2 FQDESV (reference sequence). The CDR3 covers 15 residues. The CDR3 region is CASSLVGGREETQYF. In nucleotides, the CDR3 is TGTGCCAGCAGCTTAGTGGGGGGACGGGAAGAGACCCAGTACTTC.

The rearrangement joins TRBV2 to TRBJ1-1, with 7 bases matching TRBD1. Per the germline V gene, CDR1 is SNHLY and CDR2 is FYNNEI. V gave up 6 bases and J gave up 1 base; unmatched junction bases: 8. The CDR3 loop spans 15 amino acids. The DNA for the CDR3 is TGTGCCAGCAGGGACAGGCTGGGCGGGAACACTGAAGCTTTCTTT. Its protein is CASRDRLGGNTEAFF.